This T cell receptor beta chain stems from a study of shared clonotypes between healthy human individuals. Study summary: The cohort had a couple of women and three men, ages 18 to 49.

Study results and limitations: Blood alone was sampled, and tissue repertoires likely differ.

Germline V gene lookup returns CDR1 SNHLY and CDR2 FYNNEI. CDR3 length: 15 amino acids. The authors distributed each subset's genomic DNA evenly over several immunoSEQ plates. Replicate PCRs for sorted subsets used around 190 ng DNA; this equaled 33,000 or so T cell genomes. Profiled with immunoSEQ multiplex PCR; TCRdb holds only in-frame clones, not every one. Seen here are more than 2,000,000 clones, 80% to 95% observed once, and the top ten hold about 0.37%. Notes on this clone: What it binds is not known. At one of its ends the junction is not consistent with the germline gene, which may arise from a read error.

This chain connects TRBV2 to TRBJ1-2; D perhaps matches TRBD1 (6 bases). This sequence originates from a man aged 18 to 35 in good health. Some clones in this sample may be carry-over from other donors' samples. The source material was naive CD4+ T cells from PBMCs. Subset indicated: CD45RA+ positively selected. Here the CDR3 reads CASMLDSGANYGYTF. The CDR3, as DNA: TGTGCGAGCATGCTGGACTCAGGGGCTAACTATGGCTACACCTTC.